This entry describes one T cell receptor (beta chain). The antigen remains undetermined. Germline lookup yields CDR1 DFQATT and CDR2 SNEGSKA (reference sequence). Deletions cut 7 bases from V and 0 bases from J, with 22 bases between. CDR3 length: 18 residues. This record comes from a study of blood T cells in healthy people across ages. General study findings and limits: Estimates based on one million T cells were treated as lower bounds.

Primed by a sample-barcoded 5' primer and a J-beta primer mix, a second PCR proceeded for roughly 6 to 12 cycles. Unique molecular identifiers of 12 random nucleotides labeled each cDNA. TCRdb called the 5' RACE reads again in MiXCR, with one record for every CDR3 protein. Of some 900,000 distinct CDR3 sequences in the sample, 29% were seen once. Sample donors were healthy Caucasian individuals that came from Russia, aged about 6 to 100. Extractions gave at least 5 micrograms of total RNA per sample. The receptor was derived from a woman of 80 years or more in good health. The chain carries TRBV20-1 and TRBJ1-6; TRBD1 might be the D (6 bases). Specimen: blood. In DNA form, the CDR3 reads TGCAGTGTACCGGGGGGCAGGGATCCCCGCTCCTATAATTCACCCCTCCACTTT. Its protein product is CSVPGGRDPRSYNSPLHF.